Here is one T cell receptor (beta chain) with its context. Its target is unknown. The data originate from a study of T cell responses to AZD1222 COVID-19 vaccine. Study conclusions and caveats: With dominance at 160-218 and 743-854, vaccine-associated CD4 TCRs spanned spike.

The CDR3 covers 14 residues. V lost 4 bases and J lost 4, with 8 bases in between. Germline V gene data show CDR1 as LNHDA and CDR2 as SQIVND (reference sequence). Assay: immunoSEQ multiplex PCR; the TCRdb copy retains only in-frame clones and omits some. The sample lists about 85,000 clones, around 93% occurring once. The chain combines TRBV19 with TRBJ2-6; D may correspond to TRBD1 or TRBD2 (5 bases each). This specimen consisted of peripheral blood, obtained 28 days after the second AZD1222 dose. The sequence was collected from an adult who received the AZD1222 COVID-19 vaccine. The CDR3 region has the DNA TGTGCCAGTAGTAACGGGGCCGGGGCCAACGTCCTGACTTTC. Its translation is CASSNGAGANVLTF.